These 25 T cell receptor beta chains were all obtained from the same sample, sequenced in a study of CD8 T cells in Susac syndrome. Random hexamers primed reverse transcription of roughly 0.5 to 1 ug RNA. Via MiXCR, TCRdb re-called the immunoSEQ multiplex PCR reads, giving one row per CDR3 protein. The data hold 130,000 to 150,000 distinct CDR3 sequences, with 90% to 95% observed a single time. The sample was CD8+ T cells from PBMCs. Receptor source: a human donor in good health.

The V call is TRBV20-1, the J call TRBJ2-7, with D possibly matching TRBD1 (5 bases). This CDR3 has 13 amino acids. Germline-derived CDR1 and CDR2 are DFQATT and SNEGSKA (reference sequence). V was pared by 6 bases and J by 1 base, with 13 bases between. The CDR3, as DNA: TGCAGTGCATTAAAGACAGAGTCCTACGAGCAGTACTTC. Its protein is CSALKTESYEQYF.

The chain employs TRBV10-3 and TRBJ1-2; D is ambiguous. The CDR3 is 16 amino acids. Germline CDR1 ENHRY, CDR2 SYGVKD. Trimming stripped 0 bases from V and 2 bases from J, with 13 bases between. CDR3 in DNA: TGTGCCATCAGTGAGTCGAGCGGGATACAGAACTATGGCTACACCTTC. This sequence encodes CAISESSGIQNYGYTF.

The gene calls are TRBV19 and TRBJ1-5; TRBD1 is a possible D gene (5 bases). Trimming removed 3 bases at V and 6 bases at J, with 6 bases between. CDR1 and CDR2 from the germline V gene are LNHDA and SQIVND (reference sequence). The CDR3 totals 12 residues. CDR3 loop: CASSIQGQPQHF. The CDR3 DNA reads as TGTGCCAGTAGTATCCAGGGTCAGCCCCAGCATTTT.

This chain links TRBV27 with TRBJ2-3, with a possible D match to TRBD1 (5 bases). The CDR3 has 14 residues. The germline CDR1 and CDR2 sequences are MNHEY and SMNVEV (reference sequence). V lost 6 bases, J lost 2 bases, and 12 bases lay in between. The CDR3, as DNA: TGTGCCAGCAGCCTAGGACATTACACAGATACGCAGTATTTT. Translated: CASSLGHYTDTQYF.

J is TRBJ2-1 and V is TRBV13; D perhaps matches TRBD2 (6 bases). Germline CDR1 PRHDT, CDR2 FYEKMQ (reference sequence). CDR3 length: 14 amino acids. The ends were cut back, 4 bases at V and 4 bases at J, with 11 bases in the middle. As DNA, the CDR3 is TGTGCCAGCAGCTCGGGACTTCTATACAATGAGCAGTTCTTC. This encodes CASSSGLLYNEQFF.

The chain is built from TRBV5-1 and TRBJ1-2, with D tentatively TRBD1 (5 bases). V lost 2 bases to trimming and J lost 0 bases, with 14 bases between them. The CDR3 is made up of 16 amino acids. The germline V gene encodes CDR1 SGHRS and CDR2 YFSETQ. CDR3 region: CASSFHRDVANYGYTF. CDR3 nucleotide sequence: TGCGCCAGCAGCTTCCACCGGGACGTGGCTAACTATGGCTACACCTTC.

J is TRBJ1-5 and V is TRBV4-1; D unresolved. CDR1 is MGHRA and CDR2 is YSYEKL in the germline V gene. V lost 0 bases, J lost 6 bases, and 6 bases lay in between. CDR3 length equals 13 residues. CDR3 in amino acids: CASSQELRQPQHF. The DNA of the CDR3 is TGCGCCAGCAGCCAAGAACTACGTCAGCCCCAGCATTTT.

V usage is TRBV9 and J usage is TRBJ2-7; tentatively, D is TRBD1 (5 bases). V was trimmed by 5 bases and J by 4 bases, leaving 13 bases between them. This CDR3 spans 13 amino acids. Germline CDR1 reads SGDLS; CDR2 reads YYNGEE. CDR3 region: CASSPGARYEQYF. In DNA form, the CDR3 reads TGTGCCAGCAGTCCTGGGGCGAGGTACGAGCAGTACTTC.

This chain uses TRBV6-4 with TRBJ2-1; D is possibly TRBD1 or TRBD2 (5 bases each). CDR1 is MRHNA and CDR2 is SNTAGT in the germline V gene. The CDR3 covers 14 residues. V gave up 5 bases and J gave up 6 bases, with 14 bases separating them. Here the CDR3 reads CASSRRDGSNEQFF. The CDR3 DNA reads TGTGCCAGCAGTCGCCGGGACGGTTCCAATGAGCAGTTCTTC.

The chain couples TRBV25-1 to TRBJ2-7; D uncertain. The CDR3 runs 14 residues. V was pared by 3 bases and J by 6 bases, with 15 bases between. Germline lookup yields CDR1 MGHDK and CDR2 SYGVNS. CDR3 protein: CASSDLYSPGEQYF. CDR3 bases: TGTGCCAGCAGTGACCTCTACTCCCCCGGCGAGCAGTACTTC.

J is TRBJ2-1 and V is TRBV30; maybe TRBD2 (6 bases). There are 14 residues in the CDR3. In germline, CDR1 is GTSNPN, CDR2 SVGIG (reference sequence). V was shortened by 5 bases and J by 8 bases, with 19 bases between the two germline ends. The chain's CDR3 is CAWSLASPLDEQFF. CDR3 DNA: TGTGCCTGGTCCCTAGCGTCACCCTTAGATGAGCAGTTCTTC. Combining the CDR3 with reference TRBV30 and TRBJ2-1 gives the whole variable domain SQTIHQWPATLVQPVGSPLSLECTVEGTSNPNLYWYRQAAGRGLQLLFYSVGIGQISSEVPQNLSASRPQDRQFILSSKKLLLSDSGFYLCAWSLASPLDEQFFGPGTRLTVL.

This chain connects TRBV18 to TRBJ2-3; the D is unclear. Germline values: CDR1 KGHSH, CDR2 LQKENI. The V gene lost 5 bases and the J gene lost 0 bases, with 3 bases spanning the gap. The CDR3 sequence is 12 residues long. The CDR3 spells CASSSSTDTQYF. CDR3 nucleotide sequence: TGTGCCAGCTCATCGAGCACAGATACGCAGTATTTT.

The genes are TRBV29-1 and TRBJ1-2, with no clear D. Germline assignment: CDR1 SQVTM and CDR2 ANQGSEA. CDR3 length: 13 amino acids. Trimming took 7 bases from V and 4 from J, leaving 16 bases between them. CDR3 region: CSAPEGPAYGYTF. The DNA for the CDR3 is TGCAGCGCCCCGGAAGGGCCCGCCTATGGCTACACCTTC.

The gene calls are TRBV7-8 and TRBJ2-2, with 11 positions matching TRBD2. There are 16 residues in the CDR3. The V gene's germline CDR1 is SGHVS and CDR2 FQNEAQ. J lost 6 bases, V lost 2 bases, and 5 bases had no gene match. CDR3 amino acids: CASSLIAGGPPGELFF. The CDR3 DNA reads as TGTGCCAGCAGCTTAATAGCGGGAGGGCCTCCCGGGGAGCTGTTTTTT.

This chain uses TRBV20-1 with TRBJ2-7; TRBD2 aligns across 8 bases. Trimming removed 5 bases from V and 3 bases from J; junction bases left unmatched: 6. This CDR3 has 13 amino acids. Germline assignment: CDR1 DFQATT and CDR2 SNEGSKA (reference sequence). The DNA of the CDR3 is TGCAGTGCTCCCCTCGGGACTAGCTACGAGCAGTACTTC. This sequence encodes CSAPLGTSYEQYF.

This rearrangement joins TRBV14 to TRBJ1-1; D call uncertain. Germline-derived CDR1 and CDR2 are SGHDN and FVKESK. The length of the CDR3 is 14 residues. Trimming left V 2 bases short and J 5 bases short, with 12 bases between. CDR3 sequence (DNA): TGTGCCAGCAGCCAAACGGGATGGGAGACTGAAGCTTTCTTT. Its protein is CASSQTGWETEAFF.

The V call is TRBV4-3, the J call TRBJ2-7; D is uncertain. CDR3 length equals 16 residues. Trimming pared 0 bases from V and 3 bases from J, leaving 15 bases between. The germline CDR1 and CDR2 sequences are LGHNA and YSLEER. The CDR3, as DNA: TGCGCCAGCAGCCAAGATCCGACGGGTACCCTCTACGAGCAGTACTTC. It is translated as CASSQDPTGTLYEQYF.

This chain uses TRBV13 with TRBJ2-3; a possible D gene is TRBD2 (6 bases). Deletions cut 1 base from V and 4 bases from J, with 15 bases between. Looked up from germline, CDR1 is PRHDT and CDR2 is FYEKMQ (reference sequence). The CDR3 length is 16 residues. CDR3 in amino acids: CASSLVDGGVADTQYF. CDR3 nucleotide sequence: TGTGCCAGCAGCTTAGTGGACGGGGGAGTGGCAGATACGCAGTATTTT.

V usage is TRBV27 and J usage is TRBJ2-1, with a weak D call TRBD2 (5 bases). The germline V gene encodes CDR1 MNHEY and CDR2 SMNVEV (reference sequence). The CDR3 consists of 12 residues. The V end lost 6 bases, the J end lost 7 bases, and 10 bases lay between the germline ends. DNA of the CDR3: TGTGCCAGCAGGCGCACTAGTAATGAGCAGTTCTTC. This translates into CASRRTSNEQFF.

This chain uses TRBV20-1 with TRBJ1-5; the D is unclear. Trimming pared 0 bases from V and 3 bases from J, leaving 9 bases between. There are 14 residues in the CDR3. Germline loops: CDR1 DFQATT, CDR2 SNEGSKA (reference sequence). CDR3 amino acids: CSAREMITNQPQHF. CDR3 in DNA: TGCAGTGCTAGAGAAATGATCACCAATCAGCCCCAGCATTTT.

This rearrangement joins TRBV14 to TRBJ1-3; D perhaps matches TRBD1 (5 bases). CDR1 is SGHDN, CDR2 FVKESK, per germline. V was pared by 4 bases and J by 14 bases, with 12 bases between. The CDR3 contains 11 residues. CDR3 coding DNA: TGTGCCAGCAGCCCCTTCCGGGACTTATATTTT. Amino acids: CASSPFRDLYF.

The genes are TRBV29-1 and TRBJ2-1, with 9 bases that match TRBD2. Germline V CDR1 and CDR2: SQVTM, ANQGSEA. This CDR3 region has 14 residues. The trim removed 0 bases at V and 8 bases at J, leaving 5 bases unmatched. CDR3 protein: CSVEDSGSGDEQFF. The CDR3 region has the DNA TGCAGCGTTGAAGATAGCGGGAGTGGGGATGAGCAGTTCTTC.

The chain recombines TRBV3-1 with TRBJ1-2, with D tentatively TRBD1 (5 bases). V gave up 0 bases and J gave up 6 bases, with 14 bases separating them. The CDR3 runs to 15 residues. Germline V lookup: CDR1 LGHDT, CDR2 YNNKEL (reference sequence). CDR3 residues: CASSQESQGGHGYTF. CDR3 bases: TGTGCCAGCAGCCAAGAATCTCAGGGAGGTCATGGCTACACCTTC.

The chain carries TRBV30 and TRBJ2-5, with a weak D call TRBD1 (6 bases). Looked up from germline, CDR1 is GTSNPN and CDR2 is SVGIG (reference sequence). The CDR3 contains 13 residues. V gave up 2 bases and J gave up 5 bases, with 12 bases separating them. CDR3 protein: CAWSPQQGETQYF. In nucleotides, the CDR3 is TGTGCCTGGAGTCCCCAGCAGGGGGAGACCCAGTACTTC.

This chain joins TRBV29-1 and TRBJ2-7, with 8 bases that match TRBD1. The CDR3 loop spans 12 amino acids. J gave up 6 bases and V 7 bases, and 8 bases lay outside the gene matches. Germline-derived CDR1 and CDR2 are SQVTM and ANQGSEA. CDR3 bases: TGCAGCGCCCGGACAGGGTCCCGCGAGCAGTACTTC. It translates to CSARTGSREQYF.